This T cell receptor beta chain was documented in a study of shared clonotypes between healthy human individuals. Libraries were prepared by immunoSEQ multiplex PCR; TCRdb keeps only in-frame clonotypes and omits some of them. The repertoire consists of over a million clones, with about 75% occurring once and the leading ten covering 1.2% to 1.5%. None of the donors, who were healthy HIV-negative adults, had recently had acute infections or vaccinations. Worth noting for this clone: Its antigen remains unidentified.

Study-level points and caveats: Relative to clonotypes present in all four donors, those not shared had lower generation probabilities.

The V and J ends lost 0 bases and 6 bases respectively, with 14 bases between them. From germline, CDR1 is LGHNA and CDR2 YNFKEQ. This CDR3 spans 15 amino acids. This receptor was identified in a man between 18 and 35 years old in good health. Sequenced: memory CD4+ T cells sorted from blood. Subset of the sample: CD45RA-negative fraction. The V gene is TRBV4-2, the J gene TRBJ1-2, with a possible D match to TRBD1 (6 bases). CDR3 sequence (DNA): TGTGCCAGCAGCCAAGATGGGGGGGCCTCAAATGGCTACACCTTC. Its translation: CASSQDGGASNGYTF.